This T cell receptor (beta chain) was sequenced in a study of OX40 agonist ivuxolimab in advanced cancers. TCRdb keeps only in-frame clones here, not all; method: immunoSEQ multiplex PCR. Of around 100,000 clones listed, roughly 89% are singletons. Points from the study as a whole: On average, CD8+ T cells showed a greater number of expanded clones than CD4+. At 0.1 to 3.0 mg/kg, clonal expansion of CD4+ and CD8+ blood T cells had occurred by week 6.

Trimming shortened V by 4 bases and J by 4 bases, and 16 bases separated the two germline ends. CDR1 and CDR2 (germline): SNHLY, FYNNEI. The CDR3 loop spans 15 amino acids. Comment on this clone: The antigen is undetermined.

The sequence was collected from an adult with an advanced solid tumor such as melanoma, head and neck, liver or kidney cancer. The material was CD4+ or CD8+ T cells sorted from blood, obtained in a trial of the OX40 agonist ivuxolimab. The genes are TRBV2 and TRBJ1-2; D ambiguous. DNA for the CDR3: TGTGCCAGCAGTGTGCCTTTGGGCCGCTCCTATGGCTACACCTTC. Protein: CASSVPLGRSYGYTF.